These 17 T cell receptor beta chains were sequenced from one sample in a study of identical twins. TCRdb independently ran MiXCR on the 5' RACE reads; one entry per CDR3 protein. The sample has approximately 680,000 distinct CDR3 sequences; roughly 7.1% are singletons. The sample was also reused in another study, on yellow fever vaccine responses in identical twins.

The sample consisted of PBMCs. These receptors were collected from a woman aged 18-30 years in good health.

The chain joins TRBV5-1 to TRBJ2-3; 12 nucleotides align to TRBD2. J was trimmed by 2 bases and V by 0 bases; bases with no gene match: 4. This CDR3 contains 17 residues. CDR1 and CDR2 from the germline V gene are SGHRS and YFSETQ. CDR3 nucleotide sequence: TGCGCCAGCAGCTTGGCGGCTAGCGGGAGGGTCACAGATACGCAGTATTTT. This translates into CASSLAASGRVTDTQYF. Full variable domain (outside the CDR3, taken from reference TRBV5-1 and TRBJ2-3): KAGVTQTPRYLIKTRGQQVTLSCSPISGHRSVSWYQQTPGQGLQFLFEYFSETQRNKGNFPGRFSGRQFSNSRSEMNVSTLELGDSALYLCASSLAASGRVTDTQYFGPGTRLTVL.

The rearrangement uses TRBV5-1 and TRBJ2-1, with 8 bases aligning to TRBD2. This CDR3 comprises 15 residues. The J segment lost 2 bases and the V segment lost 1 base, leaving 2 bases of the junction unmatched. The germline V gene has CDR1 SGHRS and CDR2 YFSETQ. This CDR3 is CASSLNGGAYNEQFF. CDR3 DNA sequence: TGCGCCAGCAGCTTGAACGGGGGGGCCTACAATGAGCAGTTCTTC.

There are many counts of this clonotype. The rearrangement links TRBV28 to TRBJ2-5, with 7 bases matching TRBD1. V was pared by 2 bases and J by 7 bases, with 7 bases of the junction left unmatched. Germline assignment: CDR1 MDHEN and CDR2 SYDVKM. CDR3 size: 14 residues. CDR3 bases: TGTGCCAGCAGTTTAGAGGACAGGCAGCGGACCCAGTACTTC. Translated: CASSLEDRQRTQYF.

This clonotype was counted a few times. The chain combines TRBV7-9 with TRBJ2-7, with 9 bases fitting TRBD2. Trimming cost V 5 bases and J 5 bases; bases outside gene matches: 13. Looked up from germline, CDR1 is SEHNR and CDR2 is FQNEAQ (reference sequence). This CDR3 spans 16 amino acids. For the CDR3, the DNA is TGTGCCAGCAGCCCCCTTTCCGCGGGAGGGAGCCACGAGCAGTACTTC. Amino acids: CASSPLSAGGSHEQYF. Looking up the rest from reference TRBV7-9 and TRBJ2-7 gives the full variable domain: DTGVSQNPRHKITKRGQNVTFRCDPISEHNRLYWYRQTLGQGPEFLTYFQNEAQLEKSRLLSDRFSAERPKGSFSTLEIQRTEQGDSAMYLCASSPLSAGGSHEQYFGPGTRLTVT.

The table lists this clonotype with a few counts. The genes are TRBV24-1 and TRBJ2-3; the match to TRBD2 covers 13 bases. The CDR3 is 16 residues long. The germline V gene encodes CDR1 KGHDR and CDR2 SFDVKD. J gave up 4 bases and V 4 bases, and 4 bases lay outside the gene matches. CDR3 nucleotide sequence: TGTGCCACCAGTGAGTCTACTAGCGGGAGGGCAGATACGCAGTATTTT. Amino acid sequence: CATSESTSGRADTQYF.

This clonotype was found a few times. CDR3 amino acids: CASSLPGQGKYGYTF. The CDR3 DNA reads TGTGCCAGCAGCTTACCGGGACAGGGAAAGTATGGCTACACCTTC. V is TRBV7-2 and J is TRBJ1-2; 9 positions agree with TRBD1. CDR3 size: 15 residues. Germline values: CDR1 SGHTA, CDR2 FQGNSA. J lost 5 bases, V lost 2 bases, and 6 bases had no gene match.

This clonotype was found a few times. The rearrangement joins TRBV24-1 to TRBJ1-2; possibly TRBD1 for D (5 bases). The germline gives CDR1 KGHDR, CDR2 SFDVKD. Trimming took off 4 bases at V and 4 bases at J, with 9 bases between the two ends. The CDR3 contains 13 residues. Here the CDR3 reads CATSEAGRYGYTF. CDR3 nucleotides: TGTGCCACCAGTGAGGCAGGGCGCTATGGCTACACCTTC.

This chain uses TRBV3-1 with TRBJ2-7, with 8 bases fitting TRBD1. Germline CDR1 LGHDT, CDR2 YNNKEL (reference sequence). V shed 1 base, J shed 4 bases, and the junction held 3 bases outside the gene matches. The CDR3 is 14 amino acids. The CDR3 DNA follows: TGTGCCAGCAGCCAAGTGCAGGGGGCGTACGAGCAGTACTTC. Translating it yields CASSQVQGAYEQYF.

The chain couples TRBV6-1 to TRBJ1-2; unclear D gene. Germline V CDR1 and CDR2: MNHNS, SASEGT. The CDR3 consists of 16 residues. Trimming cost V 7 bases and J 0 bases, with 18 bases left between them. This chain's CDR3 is CASTQRGRKSNYGYTF. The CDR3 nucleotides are TGTGCCAGCACTCAAAGAGGTCGAAAGTCTAACTATGGCTACACCTTC.

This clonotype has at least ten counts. The CDR3: CASSQDEVDYGYTF. CDR3 in DNA: TGTGCCAGCAGCCAAGATGAGGTAGACTATGGCTACACCTTC. J is TRBJ1-2 and V is TRBV3-1; D gene ambiguous. CDR1 LGHDT and CDR2 YNNKEL come from the germline V gene (reference sequence). The CDR3 runs 14 residues. V lost 0 bases and J 3 bases, leaving 8 bases between the germline ends.

CDR3 region: CASSILDRDVGKLFF. CDR3 nucleotide sequence: TGTGCCAGTAGTATACTGGACAGGGACGTCGGAAAACTGTTTTTT. The chain is built from TRBV19 and TRBJ1-4; 8 bases map to TRBD1. This CDR3 has 15 residues. CDR1 is LNHDA, CDR2 SQIVND, per germline (reference sequence). The V segment lost 2 bases and the J segment 10 bases; nucleotides outside the gene matches: 9.

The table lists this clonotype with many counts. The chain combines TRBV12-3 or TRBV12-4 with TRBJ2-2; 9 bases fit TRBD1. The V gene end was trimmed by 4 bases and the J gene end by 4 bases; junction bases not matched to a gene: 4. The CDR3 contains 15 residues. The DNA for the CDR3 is TGTGCCAGCAGTTGGGGGACAGGGTCCACCGGGGAGCTGTTTTTT. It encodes CASSWGTGSTGELFF.

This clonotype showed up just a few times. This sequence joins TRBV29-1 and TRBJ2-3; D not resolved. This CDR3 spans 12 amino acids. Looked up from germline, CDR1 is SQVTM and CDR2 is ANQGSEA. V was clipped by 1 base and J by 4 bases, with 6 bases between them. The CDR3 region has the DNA TGCAGCGTTGAAGCCAACCCAGATACGCAGTATTTT. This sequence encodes CSVEANPDTQYF.

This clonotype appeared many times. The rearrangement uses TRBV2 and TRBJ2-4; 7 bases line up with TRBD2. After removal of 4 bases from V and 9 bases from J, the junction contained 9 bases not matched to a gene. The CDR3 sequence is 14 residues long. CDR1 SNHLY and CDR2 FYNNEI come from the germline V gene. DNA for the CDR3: TGTGCCAGCAGTGCGACTAGCCTTAGTTCCATTCAGTACTTC. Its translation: CASSATSLSSIQYF.

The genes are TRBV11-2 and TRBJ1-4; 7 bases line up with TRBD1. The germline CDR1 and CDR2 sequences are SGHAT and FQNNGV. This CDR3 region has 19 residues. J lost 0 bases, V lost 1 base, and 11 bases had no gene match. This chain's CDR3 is CASSLGRGGTEATNEKLFF. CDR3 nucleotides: TGTGCCAGCAGCTTAGGGAGGGGCGGGACAGAGGCAACTAATGAAAAACTGTTTTTT. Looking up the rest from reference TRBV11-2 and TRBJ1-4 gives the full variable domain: EAGVAQSPRYKIIEKRQSVAFWCNPISGHATLYWYQQILGQGPKLLIQFQNNGVVDDSQLPKDRFSAERLKGVDSTLKIQPAKLEDSAVYLCASSLGRGGTEATNEKLFFGSGTQLSVL.

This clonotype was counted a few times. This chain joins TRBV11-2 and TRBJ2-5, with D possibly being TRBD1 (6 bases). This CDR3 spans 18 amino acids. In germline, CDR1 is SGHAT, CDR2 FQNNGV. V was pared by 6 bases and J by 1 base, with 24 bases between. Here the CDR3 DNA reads TGTGCCAGCAGGTTCTTTTCAGGCGGCCAGGGGCGCCAAGAGACCCAGTACTTC. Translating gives CASRFFSGGQGRQETQYF.

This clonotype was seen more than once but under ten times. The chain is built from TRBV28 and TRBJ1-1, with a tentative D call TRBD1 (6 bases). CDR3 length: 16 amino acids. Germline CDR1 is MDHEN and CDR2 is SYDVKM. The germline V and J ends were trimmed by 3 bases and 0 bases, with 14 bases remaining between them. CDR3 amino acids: CASSLPRGDMNTEAFF. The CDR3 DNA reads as TGTGCCAGCAGTTTGCCCAGGGGCGACATGAACACTGAAGCTTTCTTT. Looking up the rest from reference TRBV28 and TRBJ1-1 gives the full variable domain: DVKVTQSSRYLVKRTGEKVFLECVQDMDHENMFWYRQDPGLGLRLIYFSYDVKMKEKGDIPEGYSVSREKKERFSLILESASTNQTSMYLCASSLPRGDMNTEAFFGQGTRLTVV.